This is a list of T cell receptor beta chains from one sample in a study of T cells in Graves' hyperthyroidism and ophthalmopathy. TCRdb re-called the multiplex PCR reads with MiXCR, one entry per CDR3 protein. The repertoire holds about 520,000 distinct CDR3 sequences, with less than 25% as singletons. Material for sequencing was blood. The receptors were sampled from a man aged 18 to 35 with Graves' hyperthyroidism. CDR3s include the opening cysteine and the closing phenylalanine or tryptophan. Each record gives: J gene, clone size, V gene, D gene, CDR3 protein, CDR3 DNA. D genes are given only for firm matches. The size field is filled for only some rows; it gives once, few, many or a size class.

>TRBJ2-5|many|TRBV6-5|.
CASSWQIQETQYF
TGTGCCAGCAGTTGGCAGATCCAAGAGACCCAGTACTTC
>TRBJ1-2|many|TRBV29-1|.
CSVELRRIDYGYTF
TGCAGCGTTGAATTACGCCGGATTGACTATGGCTACACCTTC
>TRBJ1-5|few|TRBV6-1|.
CASSDETIQPQHF
TGTGCCAGCAGTGACGAGACAATCCAGCCCCAGCATTTT
>TRBJ2-7|.|TRBV6-1|.
CASSDRGGFPYEQYF
TGTGCCAGCAGTGACCGTGGGGGGTTCCCTTACGAGCAGTACTTC
>TRBJ1-5|few|TRBV19|.
CASSIIGPGLSTAQHF
TGTGCCAGTAGTATAATCGGCCCAGGGTTATCTACGGCCCAGCATTTT
>TRBJ2-7|.|TRBV29-1|TRBD1
CSVEPGGSEQYF
TGCAGCGTTGAACCAGGGGGCAGCGAGCAGTACTTC
>TRBJ1-5|many|TRBV27|.
CASSLLGGSNQPQHF
TGTGCCAGCAGCCTCCTCGGGGGTAGCAATCAGCCCCAGCATTTT
>TRBJ2-2|few|TRBV12-3/TRBV12-4|.
CASSPPPSSTGELFF
TGTGCCAGCAGCCCCCCTCCTTCGTCCACCGGGGAGCTGTTTTTT
>TRBJ1-2|.|TRBV6-5|.
CASSYTLLGNYGYIF
TGTGCCAGCAGTTACACCCTCCTCGGAAACTATGGCTACATCTTC
>TRBJ2-2|few|TRBV5-1|.
CASSLRTSAGELFF
TGCGCCAGCAGCTTGAGGACCTCCGCCGGGGAGCTGTTTTTT
>TRBJ1-1|.|TRBV20-1|.
CSARHLLRGTEAFF
TGCAGTGCTAGGCATTTACTCCGGGGTACTGAAGCTTTCTTT
>TRBJ2-5|many|TRBV20-1|TRBD2
CSVRDRHSGAETQYF
TGCAGTGTTAGAGATCGCCATAGCGGGGCGGAGACCCAGTACTTC
>TRBJ2-2|few|TRBV3-1|.
CASSQVFGGELFF
TGTGCCAGCAGCCAAGTTTTTGGCGGGGAGCTGTTTTTT
>TRBJ2-5|many|TRBV6-1|.
CASSEWGDRETQYF
TGTGCCAGCAGTGAATGGGGGGACCGAGAGACCCAGTACTTC
>TRBJ1-1|many|TRBV4-1|.
CASSQDRTYTEAFF
TGCGCCAGCAGCCAAGACAGGACCTACACTGAAGCTTTCTTT
>TRBJ2-7|many|TRBV28|.
CASSFEVSGSLTPSYEQYF
TGTGCCAGCAGTTTTGAGGTTTCGGGGAGCCTAACCCCATCTTACGAGCAGTACTTC
>TRBJ1-2|many|TRBV16|.
CASSQIGKEGYTF
TGTGCCAGCAGCCAAATTGGAAAGGAAGGCTACACCTTC
>TRBJ2-2|.|TRBV12-3/TRBV12-4|.
CASSSQGGAYSGELFF
TGTGCCAGCAGTTCACAGGGTGGGGCATACTCCGGGGAGCTGTTTTTT
>TRBJ2-2|many|TRBV12-3/TRBV12-4|.
CASRLLRGPRRSGELFF
TGTGCCAGCAGGCTACTCCGGGGACCCAGGCGATCCGGGGAGCTGTTTTTT
>TRBJ2-5|.|TRBV15|TRBD2
CATSRGSGMYQETQYF
TGTGCCACCAGCAGAGGAAGCGGGATGTACCAAGAGACCCAGTACTTC
>TRBJ2-5|many|TRBV12-3/TRBV12-4|TRBD2
CASTLGLAASGTQYF
TGTGCCAGCACCCTAGGACTAGCGGCCTCGGGGACCCAGTACTTC
>TRBJ1-2|.|TRBV6-1|.
CASSDGGLGYTF
TGTGCCAGCAGTGACGGGGGCTTAGGCTACACCTTC
>TRBJ1-5|.|TRBV12-3/TRBV12-4|TRBD1
CASSLSRQGQPQHF
TGTGCCAGCAGTTTAAGTAGACAGGGTCAGCCCCAGCATTTT
>TRBJ1-2|few|TRBV7-9|.
CASSLIGKRGGYTF
TGTGCCAGCAGCTTAATCGGAAAAAGGGGTGGCTACACCTTC
>TRBJ1-2|.|TRBV14|.
CASSHNRKGSFPPLYGYTF
TGTGCCAGCAGCCATAACCGCAAGGGTAGCTTCCCGCCCCTCTATGGCTACACCTTC
>TRBJ2-2|.|TRBV15|TRBD1
CATSVGTDAGELFF
TGTGCCACCAGCGTGGGGACAGACGCCGGGGAGCTGTTTTTT
>TRBJ1-1|many|TRBV10-3|.
CAIKDHLNTEAFF
TGTGCCATCAAGGACCACCTGAACACTGAAGCTTTCTTT
>TRBJ1-1|many|TRBV6-1|.
CASRTPGEAPNTEAFF
TGTGCCAGCAGGACCCCCGGGGAGGCCCCGAACACTGAAGCTTTCTTT
>TRBJ1-5|.|TRBV19|TRBD1
CASSIGQGAYQPRHF
TGTGCCAGTAGTATCGGACAGGGGGCTTATCAGCCCCGGCATTTT
>TRBJ1-1|many|TRBV6-1|.
CASVSWGTEAFF
TGTGCCAGCGTCTCATGGGGGACTGAAGCTTTCTTT
>TRBJ2-5|few|TRBV2|TRBD1
CASRRDRLRQETQYF
TGTGCCAGCAGACGGGACAGGCTTAGGCAAGAGACCCAGTACTTC
>TRBJ2-5|.|TRBV24-1|TRBD1
CATTSDRESETQYF
TGTGCCACCACCTCGGACAGGGAGTCAGAGACCCAGTACTTC
>TRBJ1-1|many|TRBV5-1|.
CASSLLASMNTEAFF
TGCGCCAGCAGCTTGTTGGCGAGCATGAACACTGAAGCTTTCTTT
>TRBJ1-2|.|TRBV20-1|.
CSALTDDYGYTF
TGCAGTGCTCTGACAGATGACTATGGCTACACCTTC
>TRBJ2-7|.|TRBV2|.
CASNPPHEQYF
TGTGCCAGCAACCCCCCCCACGAGCAGTACTTC
>TRBJ1-1|many|TRBV5-1|TRBD1
CASSWDSMNTETFF
TGCGCCAGCAGCTGGGACAGTATGAACACTGAAACTTTCTTT
>TRBJ1-2|many|TRBV6-5|.
CASSYPDIYGYTF
TGTGCCAGCAGTTATCCTGACATCTATGGCTACACCTTC
>TRBJ2-2|.|TRBV11-2|TRBD2
CASSYSTSGGSNRELFF
TGTGCCAGCAGCTATTCTACTAGCGGGGGGAGTAATCGGGAGCTGTTTTTT
>TRBJ2-4|many|TRBV29-1|.
CSVRGSKNIQYF
TGCAGCGTTAGGGGTTCCAAAAACATTCAGTACTTC
>TRBJ1-4|.|TRBV25-1|.
CASSATGFGNEKLFF
TGTGCCAGCAGTGCCACAGGGTTTGGTAATGAAAAACTGTTTTTT
>TRBJ2-2|many|TRBV24-1|.
CATNTVGGELFF
TGTGCCACCAATACGGTAGGCGGGGAGCTGTTTTTT
>TRBJ2-5|.|TRBV5-4|TRBD1
CASSATGAETQYF
TGTGCCAGCAGCGCCACAGGGGCAGAGACCCAGTACTTC
>TRBJ1-5|.|TRBV2|.
CASSAQSGQPQHF
TGTGCCAGCAGTGCACAGTCGGGGCAGCCCCAGCATTTT
>TRBJ2-7|.|TRBV27|.
CASRIDWPSYEQYF
TGTGCCAGCCGTATAGATTGGCCCTCCTACGAGCAGTACTTC
>TRBJ1-1|many|TRBV29-1|.
CSVRVNTEAFF
TGCAGCGTTAGGGTGAACACTGAAGCTTTCTTT
>TRBJ1-5|many|TRBV6-4|.
CASSASAAGGHSNQPQHF
TGTGCCAGCAGTGCCTCCGCAGCGGGGGGCCATAGCAATCAGCCCCAGCATTTT
>TRBJ1-3|many|TRBV12-3/TRBV12-4|.
CASSLGAGERNTIYF
TGTGCCAGCAGTTTAGGGGCAGGGGAGAGAAACACCATATATTTT
>TRBJ1-5|many|TRBV6-1|.
CASSEIPAGHQPQHF
TGTGCCAGCAGTGAAATTCCGGCAGGGCACCAGCCCCAGCATTTT
>TRBJ2-5|.|TRBV6-5|.
CASSYSPQSQETQYF
TGTGCCAGCAGTTACTCGCCTCAGAGTCAAGAGACCCAGTACTTC
>TRBJ1-1|.|TRBV5-6|.
CASSLEVGVQKAFF
TGTGCCAGCAGCTTGGAAGTGGGAGTCCAGAAGGCTTTCTTT
>TRBJ2-3|few|TRBV9|.
CASSVVGQGGTDTQYF
TGTGCCAGCAGCGTAGTCGGTCAGGGAGGAACAGATACGCAGTATTTT
>TRBJ1-2|.|TRBV19|.
CATAPSGYGYTF
TGTGCCACCGCACCGTCTGGCTATGGCTACACCTTC
>TRBJ1-2|.|TRBV3-1|.
CASSQVGTAAGDGYTF
TGTGCCAGCAGCCAGGTCGGGACCGCGGCTGGGGATGGCTACACCTTC
>TRBJ1-6|.|TRBV2|.
CASRAGAYNSPLHF
TGTGCCAGCAGAGCCGGTGCCTATAATTCACCCCTCCACTTT